These 32 T cell receptor beta chains came from one sample sequenced in a study of cytomegalovirus exposure and HLA in healthy donors. 60 Vbeta and 13 Jbeta primers were used in PCR. Sequencing used immunoSEQ multiplex PCR; TCRdb keeps in-frame clones, though not all of them. The repertoire holds around 68,000 clones, with just over 65% as singletons. Input material: PBMCs. The origin of the receptors is a woman in her 30s in good health and CMV-seronegative.

CDR3 protein: CASSPSSGSSYEQYF. The CDR3 region has the DNA TGTGCCAGCAGCCCCTCTAGCGGAAGCTCCTACGAGCAGTACTTC. The chain is built from TRBV4-2 and TRBJ2-7; TRBD2 matches at 7 bases. CDR1 is LGHNA and CDR2 is YNFKEQ in the germline V gene. V gave up 4 bases and J gave up 0 bases; unmatched junction bases: 6. The CDR3 loop spans 15 amino acids.

The chain is built from TRBV19 and TRBJ2-7; 9 nucleotides align to TRBD1. CDR1 LNHDA and CDR2 SQIVND come from the germline V gene (reference sequence). The CDR3 length is 16 residues. V shed 2 bases and J 0 bases; nucleotides not matched to a gene: 5. CDR3 nucleotide sequence: TGTGCCAGTAGTATATCCCCGGGACAGGGCTCCTACGAGCAGTACTTC. Translated, it gives CASSISPGQGSYEQYF. The full variable domain, its missing parts supplied by reference TRBV19 and TRBJ2-7, is DGGITQSPKYLFRKEGQNVTLSCEQNLNHDAMYWYRQDPGQGLRLIYYSQIVNDFQKGDIAEGYSVSREKKESFPLTVTSAQKNPTAFYLCASSISPGQGSYEQYFGPGTRLTVT.

This clone was recorded only once. The rearrangement joins TRBV7-6 to TRBJ2-5; 8 bases fit TRBD2. The CDR3 runs to 14 residues. J was trimmed by 5 bases and V by 4 bases; bases with no gene match: 6. Germline V gives CDR1 SGHVS, CDR2 FNYEAQ. CDR3 region: CASSSGLASETQYF. CDR3 in DNA: TGTGCCAGCAGCTCAGGACTAGCTTCGGAGACCCAGTACTTC.

The gene calls are TRBV7-3 and TRBJ2-6; TRBD1 aligns across 8 bases. From germline, CDR1 is SGHTA and CDR2 FQGTGA. Trimming cost V 5 bases and J 1 base; bases outside gene matches: 4. The CDR3 extends over 16 amino acids. The CDR3 DNA sequence: TGTGCCAGCAGCCCAACAGGGGGATCTGGGGCCAACGTCCTGACTTTC. Its protein is CASSPTGGSGANVLTF.

On this clone: Relative to the germline gene, one junction end is altered; a read error may explain this. This chain connects TRBV7-7 to TRBJ2-1; TRBD1 or TRBD2 may be the D gene (5 bases each). The germline V gene encodes CDR1 SSHAT and CDR2 FNYEAQ (reference sequence). CDR3 size: 15 residues. The CDR3: CASSLEGPGVGEQFF. CDR3 DNA sequence: TGTGCTAGCAGCTTAGAGGGGCCAGGAGTGGGTGAGCAGTTCTTC. Full variable domain (outside the CDR3, taken from reference TRBV7-7 and TRBJ2-1): GAGVSQSPRYKVTKRGQDVTLRCDPISSHATLYWYQQALGQGPEFLTYFNYEAQPDKSGLPSDRFSAERPEGSISTLTIQRTEQRDSAMYRCASSLEGPGVGEQFFGPGTRLTVL.

The J gene is TRBJ2-1, the V gene TRBV5-1, with TRBD1 matching 7 bases. CDR3 length equals 15 residues. J gave up 4 bases and V 0 bases, and 4 bases lay outside the gene matches. In germline, CDR1 is SGHRS, CDR2 YFSETQ. CDR3 bases: TGCGCCAGCAGCTTGGAGGGGGCGCGATACAATGAGCAGTTCTTC. Its translation is CASSLEGARYNEQFF. The full variable domain, completed using reference TRBV5-1 and TRBJ2-1, is KAGVTQTPRYLIKTRGQQVTLSCSPISGHRSVSWYQQTPGQGLQFLFEYFSETQRNKGNFPGRFSGRQFSNSRSEMNVSTLELGDSALYLCASSLEGARYNEQFFGPGTRLTVL.

The V and J genes are TRBV27 and TRBJ1-6, with 7 bases aligning to TRBD1. In germline, CDR1 is MNHEY, CDR2 SMNVEV (reference sequence). V lost 5 bases and J lost 9; bases outside the gene matches: 10. This CDR3 spans 15 amino acids. Written as DNA, the CDR3 is TGTGCCAGCAGTAGACTTGGGACAGCTTCTTCACCCCTCCACTTT. It translates to CASSRLGTASSPLHF.

The chain has TRBV5-1 and TRBJ1-5; TRBD1 matches at 9 bases. The J segment lost 1 base and the V segment lost 2 bases, leaving 10 bases of the junction unmatched. The CDR3 runs 18 residues. Germline loops: CDR1 SGHRS, CDR2 YFSETQ. This chain's CDR3 is CASSFRERQGGSNQPQHF. The DNA for the CDR3 is TGCGCCAGCAGCTTCCGAGAGCGACAGGGGGGGAGCAATCAGCCCCAGCATTTT.

The CDR3 protein is CAWTRTAINSPLHF. DNA of the CDR3: TGTGCCTGGACCAGGACAGCGATTAATTCACCCCTCCACTTT. This sequence joins TRBV30 and TRBJ1-6, with D tentatively TRBD1 (6 bases). The CDR3 has 14 residues. Germline loops: CDR1 GTSNPN, CDR2 SVGIG (reference sequence). V lost 4 bases, J lost 6 bases, and 13 bases lay in between.

The CDR3 spells CASSITGTGNSPLHF. CDR3 in DNA: TGTGCCAGCAGCATCACCGGGACAGGGAACTCACCCCTCCACTTT. The J gene is TRBJ1-6, the V gene TRBV7-2, with TRBD1 matching over 9 bases. Germline V gives CDR1 SGHTA, CDR2 FQGNSA. Unmatched junction bases numbered 9, after V lost 5 bases and J lost 10 bases. CDR3 length: 15 residues.

A few counts support this clone. The rearrangement links TRBV7-8 to TRBJ2-3; no reliable D call. The CDR3 sequence is 12 residues long. Trimming removed 10 bases from V and 5 bases from J, with 13 bases in between. The V gene's germline CDR1 is SGHVS and CDR2 FQNEAQ. DNA of the CDR3: TGTGCCACCTGCCTCGGTGTAGATACGCAGTATTTT. It codes for CATCLGVDTQYF.

This clone has only a few counts. This sequence joins TRBV7-2 and TRBJ2-7; maybe TRBD2 (5 bases). The CDR3 totals 16 residues. Trimming took 5 bases from V and 7 from J, leaving 24 bases between them. Germline V gene sequence: CDR1 SGHTA, CDR2 FQGNSA. Here the CDR3 reads CASSPYSGTRGGEQYF. DNA of the CDR3: TGTGCCAGCAGCCCTTACTCGGGCACCCGGGGTGGGGAGCAGTACTTC.

The table lists this clone with a few counts. The J gene is TRBJ2-1, the V gene TRBV29-1; D not resolved. The V end was cut by 7 bases, the J end by 0 bases, with 10 bases between. This CDR3 is built from 13 residues. Germline V lookup: CDR1 SQVTM, CDR2 ANQGSEA. The CDR3 region has the DNA TGCAGCGACCGCGGTTACTCCTACAATGAGCAGTTCTTC. Translating gives CSDRGYSYNEQFF.

This CDR3 is CASSSGGPQPQHF. Written as DNA, the CDR3 is TGTGCCAGCAGCTCGGGAGGGCCGCAGCCCCAGCATTTT. The chain employs TRBV7-2 and TRBJ1-5; D is undetermined. Germline V lookup: CDR1 SGHTA, CDR2 FQGNSA. The CDR3 is made up of 13 amino acids. V dropped 4 bases and J dropped 7 bases, with 11 bases sitting between them.

The gene calls are TRBV5-1 and TRBJ2-7; 8 nucleotides agree with TRBD2. The CDR3 has 13 residues. Germline CDR1 SGHRS, CDR2 YFSETQ. V trimming: 3 bases; J trimming: 2 bases; junction bases outside the gene matches: 1. The CDR3 DNA reads as TGCGCCAGCAGCTCGGGACTAGCCTACGAGCAGTACTTC. This sequence encodes CASSSGLAYEQYF.

The V and J genes are TRBV7-2 and TRBJ1-5, with 7 nucleotides matching TRBD1. The CDR3 is 15 amino acids. Germline CDR1 reads SGHTA; CDR2 reads FQGNSA. V trimming: 5 bases; J trimming: 4 bases; junction bases outside the gene matches: 8. The CDR3 DNA is TGTGCCAGCAGCCCGGGCAGGGGGAAGAATCAGCCCCAGCATTTT. It encodes CASSPGRGKNQPQHF.

This chain connects TRBV28 to TRBJ1-5, with 9 bases matching TRBD1. CDR1 is MDHEN and CDR2 is SYDVKM in the germline V gene. This CDR3 is 14 amino acids long. V shed 7 bases and J 1 base; nucleotides not matched to a gene: 2. In DNA form, the CDR3 reads TGTGCCAGCAAGACAGGGGGAAGCAATCAGCCCCAGCATTTT. Its protein is CASKTGGSNQPQHF.

The rearrangement links TRBV30 to TRBJ2-2; 12 bases are a match to TRBD1. CDR1 GTSNPN and CDR2 SVGIG come from the germline V gene (reference sequence). The CDR3 covers 14 residues. The junction had 3 bases not matched to a gene; V was cut back by 3 bases and J by 7 bases. CDR3 in amino acids: CAWSGTGGLGELFF. DNA of the CDR3: TGTGCCTGGAGCGGGACAGGGGGCCTCGGGGAGCTGTTTTTT. The full variable domain, its missing parts supplied by reference TRBV30 and TRBJ2-2, is SQTIHQWPATLVQPVGSPLSLECTVEGTSNPNLYWYRQAAGRGLQLLFYSVGIGQISSEVPQNLSASRPQDRQFILSSKKLLLSDSGFYLCAWSGTGGLGELFFGEGSRLTVL.

The rearrangement uses TRBV4-2 and TRBJ1-1; 7 bases fit TRBD1. Germline V gene data show CDR1 as LGHNA and CDR2 as YNFKEQ. V was clipped by 2 bases and J by 4 bases; unmatched bases: 7. CDR3 size: 15 residues. The CDR3 is CASSQRQGPSTEAFF. In DNA form, the CDR3 reads TGTGCCAGCAGCCAACGACAGGGACCGAGCACTGAAGCTTTCTTT.

This clone came up a few times. This rearrangement joins TRBV25-1 to TRBJ2-7; 10 nucleotides line up with TRBD1. Per the germline V gene, CDR1 is MGHDK and CDR2 is SYGVNS. Trimming cost V 1 base and J 4 bases; bases outside gene matches: 4. The CDR3 contains 15 residues. CDR3: CASSEFGTGEYEQYF. CDR3 nucleotide sequence: TGTGCCAGCAGTGAATTCGGGACAGGGGAATACGAGCAGTACTTC.

The gene calls are TRBV6-1 and TRBJ1-6; D not certain. Germline CDR1 and CDR2: MNHNS and SASEGT. Trimming stripped 1 base from V and 9 bases from J, with 7 bases between. The CDR3 runs to 13 residues. CDR3: CASSEDEGSPLHF. The DNA of the CDR3 is TGTGCCAGCAGTGAAGACGAGGGTTCACCCCTCCACTTT.

The J gene is TRBJ1-6, the V gene TRBV6-5; 8 nucleotides agree with TRBD1. The V and J ends lost 2 bases and 8 bases, in that order; junction bases with no gene match: 5. This CDR3 spans 15 amino acids. In germline, CDR1 is MNHEY, CDR2 SVGAGI. The CDR3, as DNA: TGTGCCAGCAGTTACGCCGGGACAGGAGATTCACCCCTCCACTTT. It codes for CASSYAGTGDSPLHF.

This clone was seen more than once but under ten times. V gene TRBV19 combines with J gene TRBJ1-1, with TRBD1 matching over 7 bases. CDR1 and CDR2 (germline): LNHDA, SQIVND (reference sequence). The CDR3 has 14 amino acids. V dropped 4 bases and J dropped 4; count of bases not matched to a gene: 6. The CDR3 sequence: CASSTLSGGTEAFF. The CDR3 DNA follows: TGTGCCAGTAGTACCCTCTCAGGGGGCACTGAAGCTTTCTTT.

Note on this clone: Given the absence of the conserved phenylalanine or tryptophan at the CDR3 end, a read error is likely. The rearrangement links TRBV4-1 to TRBJ1-4, with TRBD1 matching 9 bases. Germline V gene lookup returns CDR1 MGHRA and CDR2 YSYEKL. V shed 0 bases, J shed 7 bases, and the junction held 6 bases outside the gene matches. The CDR3 loop spans 16 amino acids. The CDR3 protein is CASSQDLTGGSEKLFV. The CDR3 nucleotides read TGCGCCAGCAGCCAAGATTTGACAGGGGGAAGTGAAAAACTGTTTGTT.

V gene TRBV5-3 combines with J gene TRBJ2-5; perhaps TRBD1 as D (6 bases). TRBV5-3 is sorted into the ORF group, with uncertain function. The V end was cut by 4 bases, the J end by 2 bases, with 15 bases between. CDR3 length: 15 residues. CDR3 nucleotide sequence: TGTGCCAGAAGCCTCCGGACAGACCGACAAGAGACCCAGTACTTC. Translated, it gives CARSLRTDRQETQYF.

The CDR3 sequence: CASTLMPGGFNSPLHF. The CDR3 DNA is TGTGCCAGCACCCTAATGCCGGGGGGCTTCAATTCACCCCTCCACTTT. The chain recombines TRBV6-6 with TRBJ1-6; possible D gene TRBD1, 6 bases. The CDR3 contains 16 residues. Trimming took off 7 bases at V and 7 bases at J, with 20 bases between the two ends. Looked up from germline, CDR1 is MNHNY and CDR2 is SVGAGI (reference sequence).

This chain links TRBV7-8 with TRBJ2-1; D uncertain. This CDR3 region has 15 residues. The germline gives CDR1 SGHVS, CDR2 FQNEAQ. Trimming shortened V by 5 bases and J by 8 bases, and 19 bases separated the two germline ends. The CDR3 bases are TGTGCCAGCAGCCCGATTAGGTCACGGGTTCATGAGCAGTTCTTC. It codes for CASSPIRSRVHEQFF.

The chain uses TRBV11-3 and TRBJ1-1, with a possible D match to TRBD1 (6 bases). V lost 1 base and J 6 bases, leaving 9 bases between the germline ends. Germline loops: CDR1 SGHNT, CDR2 YENEEA. This CDR3 is built from 13 residues. This chain's CDR3 is CASSLGGGPEAFF. The CDR3 region has the DNA TGTGCCAGCAGCTTAGGTGGGGGCCCTGAAGCTTTCTTT.

This clone was observed a few times. The CDR3 coding sequence is TGTGCCAGCAGGGACAGGGGGGATACGCAGTATTTT. Residues: CASRDRGDTQYF. This chain joins TRBV2 and TRBJ2-3, with 10 bases lining up with TRBD1. This CDR3 is 12 amino acids long. The trim removed 6 bases at V and 6 bases at J, leaving 0 bases unmatched. Germline CDR1 reads SNHLY; CDR2 reads FYNNEI.

J is TRBJ2-7 and V is TRBV6-5; D remains ambiguous. Trimming cost V 4 bases and J 4 bases, with 5 bases left between them. Germline V gene data show CDR1 as MNHEY and CDR2 as SVGAGI. The CDR3 contains 11 residues. In nucleotides, the CDR3 is TGTGCCAGCAGTTCCCCGTACGAGCAGTACTTC. As protein: CASSSPYEQYF.

The chain couples TRBV10-3 to TRBJ2-7; 9 nucleotides line up with TRBD1. V was pared by 6 bases and J by 3 bases, with 3 bases of the junction left unmatched. There are 13 residues in the CDR3. Germline-derived CDR1 and CDR2 are ENHRY and SYGVKD. In DNA, the CDR3 is TGTGCCATCAGACCGGGACAGGGCTACGAGCAGTACTTC. Protein sequence: CAIRPGQGYEQYF.

The rearrangement uses TRBV5-1 and TRBJ1-2; 7 positions agree with TRBD1. The CDR3 is 15 residues long. CDR1 and CDR2 (germline): SGHRS, YFSETQ. V lost 4 bases, J lost 3 bases, and 9 bases stayed unmatched. CDR3 in DNA: TGCGCCAGCAGCACTCAGGGGGTCCGGGACTATGGCTACACCTTC. It specifies CASSTQGVRDYGYTF.